The sample holds a few counts of the clone carrying this TCR beta chain. What it recognizes is unknown. V lost 4 bases, J lost 2 bases, and 11 bases lay in between. There are 14 residues in the CDR3. CDR1 is SGHTA, CDR2 FQGNSA, per germline. The data are from a study of cytomegalovirus exposure and HLA in healthy donors. On the study more broadly: There were roughly 80 million unique TCRs (from HLA-typed donors) in an early data release.

Broader study findings: Usually a TCR sequence was rare, but some public TCRs were found in many donors. Using the classifier, cytomegalovirus status was reportedly diagnosed with high specificity and sensitivity.

PCR primers comprised 60 Vbeta and 13 Jbeta primers. In the authors' methods: An analysis performed later counted 70 million to 90 million unique TCR beta chains (roughly 11 million of them shared). TCRdb keeps only in-frame clones here, not all; method: immunoSEQ multiplex PCR. V and J calls and clone size are those listed in that table; D and trimming were worked out from the DNA. The data hold roughly 180,000 clones, with over 70% observed a single time. The TCR comes from a woman in her twenties or thirties in good health and CMV-seropositive. Sequencing input: PBMCs. V is TRBV7-2 and J is TRBJ1-2; a possible D gene is TRBD1 (6 bases). In DNA, the CDR3 is TGTGCCAGCAGCTCCCAGGGGCAGAACTATGGCTACACCTTC. Residues: CASSSQGQNYGYTF.